This T cell receptor (beta chain) was captured by sequencing in a study of neoadjuvant anti-PD-1 for oral cavity cancer (dated by TCRdb to about 2021). Background on the whole study: Patients mostly received three to four biweekly doses of nivolumab at 3 mg/kg before curative-intent surgical resection. Patients who did not progress were given a fourth nivolumab dose at about day 43 and had definitive surgical resection on days 50-56. Under RECIST 1.1, patients with complete response, partial response or stable disease were classed as responders, and patients with progression were classed as non-responders. There were about a dozen patients in the parent correlative cohort, and the response rate was roughly 33%. Results the study describes overall, beyond this receptor: Higher pretreatment blood Treg/Th17 ratios correlated with both higher pretreatment blood TCRbeta clonality and lower post-treatment tumor TCRbeta clonality. Greater tumor shrinkage was correlated with larger post-treatment sizes of preexisting intratumoral clones, suggesting that expansion of preexisting clones contributed to response. TCR analyses included only three patients per response group, and the authors called for larger cohorts for validation.

For survey sequencing of tumor libraries, mostly 4 to 6 ug of input genomic DNA was used, and two replicates were run per sample. Following the manufacturer's instructions, the team built TCRbeta libraries using the immunoSEQ hsTCRbeta kit. An Illumina NovaSeq 6000 S4 flow cell was used to sequence the final libraries, which had first been combined to 3 nM. The study's own analysis went as follows. The immunoSEQ Analyzer was used for raw data preprocessing and quality control. The analysis was limited to productive rearrangements, and each clonotype was defined by a unique CDR3 amino acid sequence. Repertoire clonality was estimated as the Gini-Simpson index, computed with the R package tcR. Student's t test was used to compare Gini indices, while Pearson correlation assessed associations with tumor size change. TCRdb mirrors the immuneACCESS table, restricted to in-frame sequences. Some clones are absent from its copies; in checked studies, under half trace to an unresolved V gene, and the reason for the others is unknown. V, J and clone size reflect that table, while D and trimming were determined from the DNA. This sample comprises 6,000 to 8,000 clones, roughly 50% of them detected only once. The ten largest clones represent approximately 25% of the sample.

The CDR3 holds 15 amino acids from the cysteine to the phenylalanine. Of all the DNA, just the CDR3 is kept, 45 bases in frame from base 1. CDR1 and CDR2 are read off the germline V gene (reference sequence) as LNHDA and SQIVND. V is clipped by 5 bases and J by 8 bases, and the sequence between their germline boundaries is 21 bases long. The time point label here, explained by the study, means: before neoadjuvant nivolumab. The patients had newly diagnosed stage II-IVA oral cavity squamous cell carcinoma and had not received any prior systemic or radiation treatment. The cohort was made up of patients with locally advanced, HPV-negative oral cavity squamous cell carcinoma. The samples were drawn from a longitudinal correlative study tied to a single-arm phase II trial testing neoadjuvant nivolumab in oral cavity squamous cell carcinoma. Subject-matched pre- and post-treatment PBMCs and tumors from three responders and three non-responders underwent genomic DNA-based TCRbeta sequencing. Genomic DNA was isolated from tumor tissue using the Maxwell RSC DNA from Tissue kit.

This clone was observed a handful of times. Its recognized antigen is unknown. No qualities accompany the bases; no much larger clone lies one base away. Sample: tumor tissue, taken before nivolumab (anti-PD-1) treatment. The sequence came from a person between 40 and 79 years old with oral cavity squamous cell carcinoma. The rearrangement combines TRBV19 with TRBJ1-2, and TRBD1 may be the D gene, going by 5 matching bases. The CDR3 amino acid sequence is: CASSLLTDSLWGYTF. The DNA sequence is TGTGCCAGTAGTCTCCTGACAGACTCCCTTTGGGGCTACACCTTC.